This is a list of T cell receptor beta chains from one sample in a study of shared clonotypes between healthy human individuals. The method was immunoSEQ multiplex PCR; TCRdb's version includes in-frame clones alone and lacks a portion of them. The sample shows about 980,000 clones, 76% of them seen only once. Input material: memory CD4+ T cells sorted from blood. The receptors here all came from a man between 18 and 29 years old in good health. Both conserved end residues are part of each CDR3. A D gene is named only where the DNA matches it firmly. The size entry is marked missing in some rows and otherwise reads once, few, many or a size class.

d_gene	v_gene	len	j_gene	abundance	CDR3aa	CDR3nt
.	TRBV4-1	14	TRBJ2-7	.	CASSQQGDFAEQYF	TGCGCCAGCAGCCAACAGGGAGATTTCGCCGAGCAGTACTTC
.	TRBV10-1	12	TRBJ2-1	.	CASSEDRHQQFF	TGCGCCAGCAGTGAGGACCGGCATCAGCAGTTCTTC
.	TRBV5-1	15	TRBJ1-1	.	CASSKNKAMNTEAFF	TGCGCCAGCAGCAAAAACAAGGCCATGAACACTGAAGCTTTCTTT
.	TRBV4-3	15	TRBJ2-4	.	CASSQDRLAGRIQYF	TGCGCCAGCAGCCAAGATCGTTTAGCAGGTCGGATTCAGTACTTC
.	TRBV9	12	TRBJ2-1	few	CASSSGDNEQFF	TGTGCCAGCTCGTCGGGGGACAATGAGCAGTTCTTC
.	TRBV7-2	14	TRBJ2-7	.	CASSLRRGSYEQYF	TGTGCCAGCAGCTTAAGGCGGGGCTCCTACGAGCAGTACTTC
TRBD1	TRBV6-6	15	TRBJ1-2	.	CASSYPETGSNGYTF	TGTGCCAGCAGTTACCCTGAGACAGGGTCGAATGGCTACACCTTC
.	TRBV27	15	TRBJ2-7	once	CASRIQDALSYEQYF	TGTGCCAGCAGGATACAGGACGCCCTCTCCTACGAGCAGTACTTC
.	TRBV27	14	TRBJ2-1	once	CASSLSMTLREQFF	TGTGCCAGCAGTTTATCGATGACTCTCCGTGAGCAGTTCTTC
.	TRBV7-9	11	TRBJ2-3	.	CASSSVGTQYF	TGTGCCAGCAGCTCCGTGGGTACGCAGTATTTT
.	TRBV18	16	TRBJ1-1	.	CASSLNLQWGYTEAFF	TGTGCCAGCTCACTTAACCTGCAGTGGGGCTACACTGAAGCTTTCTTT
.	TRBV5-4	14	TRBJ1-6	.	CASSLGRNNSPLHF	TGTGCCAGCAGCTTGGGCAGAAATAATTCACCCCTCCACTTT
.	TRBV30	13	TRBJ1-2	once	CAWSVLHNYGYTF	TGTGCCTGGAGTGTACTCCATAACTATGGCTACACCTTC
.	TRBV30	13	TRBJ1-1	few	CAWSRGGNTEAFF	TGTGCCTGGAGTAGAGGGGGGAACACTGAAGCTTTCTTT
.	TRBV29-1	15	TRBJ2-5	.	CSVETHGTEGETQYF	TGCAGCGTTGAAACTCACGGGACCGAGGGGGAGACCCAGTACTTC
.	TRBV5-1	16	TRBJ2-1	.	CASSLSQSSSYNEQFF	TGCGCCAGCAGCTTATCTCAATCGAGCTCCTACAATGAGCAGTTCTTC
TRBD2	TRBV5-1	16	TRBJ2-1	.	CASSVASGGTYNEQFF	TGCGCCAGCAGTGTTGCTAGCGGGGGTACTTACAATGAGCAGTTCTTC
.	TRBV11-3	16	TRBJ2-2	.	CASSTPGMRDTGELFF	TGTGCCAGCAGCACGCCCGGGATGCGAGACACCGGGGAGCTGTTTTTT
.	TRBV11-2	11	TRBJ2-7	.	CASSPSREQYF	TGTGCCAGCAGCCCGTCCCGGGAGCAGTACTTC
.	TRBV7-9	13	TRBJ1-2	.	CASSSQSALGYTF	TGTGCCAGCAGCTCCCAGTCAGCCCTGGGCTACACCTTC
.	TRBV5-1	15	TRBJ2-5	.	CASSLTGNQQETQYF	TGCGCCAGCAGCTTGACAGGGAACCAACAAGAGACCCAGTACTTC
.	TRBV27	14	TRBJ2-3	few	CASSLDKSTDTQYF	TGTGCCAGCAGTTTAGACAAGAGCACAGATACGCAGTATTTT
TRBD2	TRBV19	20	TRBJ2-3	.	CASSIRGLKGLAGTTDTQYF	TGTGCCAGTAGTATTCGGGGATTAAAGGGACTAGCGGGGACGACAGATACGCAGTATTTT
TRBD2	TRBV28	15	TRBJ2-5	.	CASSLSGLAGETQYF	TGTGCCAGCAGTTTGTCGGGACTAGCGGGGGAGACCCAGTACTTC
.	TRBV7-9	13	TRBJ2-5	.	CASSSERVETQYF	TGTGCCAGCAGCTCCGAAAGGGTGGAGACCCAGTACTTC
.	TRBV11-3	15	TRBJ2-1	once	CASSPHPGASREQFF	TGTGCCAGCAGCCCCCACCCGGGGGCTAGCAGGGAGCAGTTCTTC
TRBD2	TRBV5-4	13	TRBJ2-5	.	CAMGSGGQETQYF	TGTGCCATGGGGTCGGGGGGCCAAGAGACCCAGTACTTC
.	TRBV5-1	13	TRBJ1-2	.	CASRSPDNYGYTF	TGCGCCAGTAGGAGTCCAGACAACTATGGCTACACCTTC
.	TRBV30	15	TRBJ2-7	.	CAWSVLALQGGEQYF	TGTGCCTGGAGTGTTCTGGCTCTCCAGGGGGGCGAGCAGTACTTC
.	TRBV6-1	12	TRBJ1-1	.	CASSLGDTEAFF	TGTGCCAGCAGTCTTGGAGACACTGAAGCTTTCTTT
.	TRBV5-1	13	TRBJ2-1	.	CASSSSPGNEQFF	TGCGCCAGCAGCTCCTCCCCTGGCAATGAGCAGTTCTTC
.	TRBV7-9	12	TRBJ2-2	.	CASSLSAGELFF	TGTGCCAGCAGCTTAAGTGCCGGGGAGCTGTTTTTT
TRBD1	TRBV4-2	18	TRBJ2-2	.	CASSPRNTGATGTGELFF	TGTGCCAGCAGCCCTAGAAATACAGGGGCGACGGGAACCGGGGAGCTGTTTTTT
.	TRBV9	18	TRBJ2-1	few	CASSVEIRSSKGGNEQFF	TGTGCCAGCAGCGTAGAGATCAGATCATCCAAGGGCGGGAATGAGCAGTTCTTC
TRBD2	TRBV10-3	16	TRBJ2-3	.	CAIEPGTSGVADTQYF	TGTGCCATCGAGCCTGGGACTAGCGGGGTTGCAGATACGCAGTATTTT
.	TRBV18	13	TRBJ1-4	.	CASSTNRDEKLFF	TGTGCCAGCTCAACCAACAGGGATGAAAAACTGTTTTTT
.	TRBV25-1	13	TRBJ1-1	.	CASSEVLGAEAFF	TGTGCCAGCAGCGAGGTGCTCGGGGCTGAAGCTTTCTTT
.	TRBV18	13	TRBJ2-5	.	CASSYGQQETQYF	TGTGCCAGCTCGTATGGACAACAAGAGACCCAGTACTTC
.	TRBV7-2	14	TRBJ1-5	.	CASSLAGAGQPQHF	TGTGCCAGCAGCTTAGCAGGGGCCGGGCAGCCCCAGCATTTT
TRBD2	TRBV7-9	17	TRBJ2-1	.	CASSPRTPGLAANEQFF	TGTGCCAGCAGCCCCCGTACCCCGGGACTAGCGGCCAATGAGCAGTTCTTC
TRBD2	TRBV19	15	TRBJ2-5	once	CASSYGLGGLETQYF	TGTGCCAGTTCGTATGGACTAGGCGGATTAGAGACCCAGTACTTC
TRBD1	TRBV7-9	16	TRBJ2-7	few	CASSLPRQGPPYEQYF	TGTGCCAGCAGCCTCCCGAGACAGGGCCCCCCCTACGAGCAGTACTTC
TRBD1	TRBV5-6	16	TRBJ1-2	.	CASNLGQLRGNYGYTF	TGTGCCAGCAACCTGGGACAGCTAAGGGGGAACTATGGCTACACCTTC
TRBD2	TRBV5-6	15	TRBJ2-1	.	CASSLPGGSYNEQFF	TGTGCCAGCAGCTTACCGGGGGGCTCCTACAATGAGCAGTTCTTC
TRBD1	TRBV29-1	13	TRBJ2-5	.	CSEGGTGRETQYF	TGCAGCGAGGGGGGGACAGGGCGGGAGACCCAGTACTTC
.	TRBV5-1	13	TRBJ1-2	once	CASSLQGTYGYTF	TGCGCCAGCAGCTTGCAGGGGACCTATGGCTACACCTTC
TRBD1	TRBV18	14	TRBJ2-7	.	CASSARQGPYEQYF	TGTGCCAGCTCAGCTCGACAGGGGCCCTACGAGCAGTACTTC
.	TRBV7-2	13	TRBJ1-1	.	CASSINRVTEAFF	TGTGCCAGCAGCATCAACAGAGTCACTGAAGCTTTCTTT
.	TRBV5-1	14	TRBJ2-5	.	CASSKLGVQETQYF	TGCGCCAGCAGTAAGCTAGGGGTCCAAGAGACCCAGTACTTC
.	TRBV7-2	15	TRBJ2-1	.	CASSLSWGLYNEQFF	TGTGCCAGCAGCTTATCCTGGGGGCTCTACAATGAGCAGTTCTTC
TRBD2	TRBV11-1	15	TRBJ2-7	.	CASSLLPGGTYEQYF	TGTGCCAGCAGCTTATTGCCGGGGGGGACATACGAGCAGTACTTC
.	TRBV4-3	15	TRBJ1-6	.	CASSQDYRINSPLHF	TGCGCCAGCAGCCAAGACTACAGGATTAATTCACCCCTCCACTTT
.	TRBV7-9	12	TRBJ1-1	few	CASSLGIGEAFF	TGTGCCAGCAGCTTAGGGATAGGGGAAGCTTTCTTT
.	TRBV25-1	14	TRBJ2-3	few	CASSERGYTDTQYF	TGTGCCAGCAGTGAAAGAGGTTACACAGATACGCAGTATTTT
.	TRBV10-1	13	TRBJ1-6	many	CASRDNNNSPLHF	TGCGCCAGCAGGGACAACAATAATTCACCCCTCCACTTT
TRBD2	TRBV4-3	17	TRBJ2-1	.	CASSQGTSRNSYNEQFF	TGCGCCAGCAGCCAAGGGACTAGCCGTAATTCCTACAATGAGCAGTTCTTC
TRBD2	TRBV10-3	14	TRBJ2-1	.	CAISVGRGGNEQFF	TGTGCCATCAGTGTCGGGCGGGGGGGTAATGAGCAGTTCTTC
.	TRBV7-9	14	TRBJ1-5	.	CASSFGDNNQPQHF	TGTGCCAGCAGCTTCGGGGACAACAATCAGCCCCAGCATTTT
.	TRBV18	13	TRBJ1-5	.	CASSPTVNQPQHF	TGTGCCAGCTCACCCACGGTCAATCAGCCCCAGCATTTT